Below are 9 T cell receptor beta chains sequenced from a single sample in a study of T cells after posttransplantation cyclophosphamide. Sequencing was performed with immunoSEQ multiplex PCR; in TCRdb, only in-frame clones are kept and a portion is missing. Of some 45,000 clones detected, 90% appear once; the ten largest clones hold 2% to 3%. A marrow graft followed busulfan-fludarabine conditioning, with cyclophosphamide on days +3 and +4. Sequenced here: PBMCs, sampled roughly 60 days after allogeneic stem cell transplant with posttransplant cyclophosphamide. These receptors came from a male patient aged 60 to 75 who received an allogeneic stem cell transplant from a related donor and was CMV-positive. Some of these T cells may belong to the graft donor.

This chain connects TRBV5-6 to TRBJ2-5, with 8 bases aligning to TRBD2. Trimming cost V 2 bases and J 2 bases; bases outside gene matches: 5. The CDR3 spans 15 residues. The germline V gene has CDR1 SGHDT and CDR2 YYEEEE. CDR3 loop: CASSFGAGGQETQYF. DNA for the CDR3: TGTGCCAGCAGCTTTGGGGCGGGAGGTCAAGAGACCCAGTACTTC.

The V and J genes are TRBV18 and TRBJ1-1, with 7 positions matching TRBD1. Germline lookup yields CDR1 KGHSH and CDR2 LQKENI. The junction had 10 bases not matched to a gene; V was cut back by 2 bases and J by 1 base. This CDR3 has 17 amino acids. CDR3 protein: CASSPTSDRASNTEAFF. The CDR3 coding sequence is TGTGCCAGCTCACCAACCTCAGACAGGGCCTCGAACACTGAAGCTTTCTTT.

The V call is TRBV10-1, the J call TRBJ2-1; no reliable D call. This CDR3 comprises 15 residues. Trimming took 0 bases from V and 5 from J, leaving 11 bases between them. Germline CDR1 WNHNN, CDR2 SYGVQD (reference sequence). CDR3 protein: CASSESSAGHNEQFF. DNA of the CDR3: TGCGCCAGCAGTGAGTCGTCGGCAGGCCACAATGAGCAGTTCTTC.

This clone has a handful of counts. The chain recombines TRBV30 with TRBJ1-2, with TRBD1 as a possible D gene (5 bases). The germline gives CDR1 GTSNPN, CDR2 SVGIG (reference sequence). V lost 0 bases to trimming and J lost 2 bases, with 13 bases between them. The CDR3 has 15 residues. The CDR3 protein is CAWSVLGTANYGYTF. CDR3 sequence (DNA): TGTGCCTGGAGTGTACTGGGGACTGCCAACTATGGCTACACCTTC.

The chain couples TRBV6-5 to TRBJ1-3; D is unresolved. V was cut by 6 bases and J by 2 bases, with 14 bases left in between. Germline V gene data show CDR1 as MNHEY and CDR2 as SVGAGI. This CDR3 is 15 amino acids long. The DNA for the CDR3 is TGTGCCAGCAGCCCCCCCGGCGGGGCTGGAAACACCATATATTTT. Translation: CASSPPGGAGNTIYF.

The chain joins TRBV9 to TRBJ2-7, with D possibly TRBD1 on 5 matching bases. Trimming took 0 bases from V and 2 from J, leaving 9 bases between them. Germline CDR1 and CDR2: SGDLS and YYNGEE. The CDR3 length is 14 residues. Here the CDR3 DNA reads TGTGCCAGCAGCGTAGAGGGCAGGGCCTACGAGCAGTACTTC. This codes for CASSVEGRAYEQYF.

The rearrangement uses TRBV2 and TRBJ1-2; 7 nucleotides align to TRBD1. CDR1 is SNHLY, CDR2 FYNNEI, per germline. The CDR3 covers 15 residues. The ends lost 6 bases at V and 8 bases at J; junction bases unmatched: 15. CDR3 in amino acids: CASSDDRVMVLGYTF. As DNA, the CDR3 is TGTGCCAGCAGCGACGACAGGGTTATGGTGTTAGGCTACACCTTC.

The chain combines TRBV9 with TRBJ1-1; perhaps TRBD1 as D (6 bases). The germline V gene has CDR1 SGDLS and CDR2 YYNGEE. The CDR3 loop spans 14 amino acids. The V end was cut by 3 bases, the J end by 2 bases, with 11 bases between. CDR3 DNA sequence: TGTGCCAGCAGCGCCAACAGGGCCAACACTGAAGCTTTCTTT. Its protein product is CASSANRANTEAFF.

This chain uses TRBV7-9 with TRBJ2-5; 13 bases map to TRBD2. Unmatched junction bases numbered 6, after V lost 4 bases and J lost 7 bases. The CDR3 is made up of 15 amino acids. The germline V gene encodes CDR1 SEHNR and CDR2 FQNEAQ (reference sequence). This CDR3 reads CASSSTSGGRGTQYF. The CDR3, as DNA: TGTGCCAGCAGCTCGACTAGCGGGGGGCGAGGGACCCAGTACTTC.